Listed below are T cell receptor beta chains from one sample, sequenced in a study of post-analysis software for immune sequencing data. TCRdb re-called the PCR reads through MiXCR, storing one row per CDR3 protein. The sample consists of roughly 800,000 distinct CDR3 sequences, around 42% of them appearing once. Input material: blood. The receptors derive from a girl aged 10-17 years with multiple sclerosis. CDR3s include the opening cysteine and the closing phenylalanine or tryptophan. A D gene is named only where the DNA matches it firmly. A row's size may be missing; if present it is once, few, many or a size class.

>once|TRBJ2-1|TRBD2|TRBV20-1
TGCAGTGCTAGAGATTGGAGGACTAGCGGGAGTGGTGAGCAGTTCTTC
CSARDWRTSGSGEQFF
>NA|TRBJ2-5|NA|TRBV28
TGTGCCACCTCCCCGACTAACACCCAAGAGACCCAGTACTTC
CATSPTNTQETQYF
>NA|TRBJ2-3|NA|TRBV28
TGTGCCAGCAGTTTATTGACTAGAAGAGATACGCAGTATTTT
CASSLLTRRDTQYF
>few|TRBJ2-1|NA|TRBV30
TGTGCCTGGGCAGGGCGGGCCTACAATGAGCAGTTCTTC
CAWAGRAYNEQFF
>few|TRBJ2-3|NA|TRBV5-1
TGCGCCAGCAGACAGGGAGCTAGCACAGATACGCAGTATTTT
CASRQGASTDTQYF
>NA|TRBJ2-5|NA|TRBV7-8
TGTGCCAGCAGCTTATTTTTGGCCTCGGATGGGACCCAGTACTTC
CASSLFLASDGTQYF
>few|TRBJ2-5|NA|TRBV28
TGTGCCAGCAGTTTATTACGGTCCGGGCGTCAACAAGAGACCCAGTACTTC
CASSLLRSGRQQETQYF
>NA|TRBJ1-2|NA|TRBV7-2
TGTGCCAGCAGCTTAGACGGACCCATAATCAACTATGGCTACACCTTC
CASSLDGPIINYGYTF
>NA|TRBJ2-1|TRBD1|TRBV9
TGTGCCAGCACCTCAGGGACAGGGAGGGACAATGAGCAGTTCTTC
CASTSGTGRDNEQFF
>NA|TRBJ2-1|TRBD2|TRBV29-1
TGCAGCTCATGGACTAGCGGGAGTTACAATGAGCAGTTCTTC
CSSWTSGSYNEQFF
>NA|TRBJ2-1|NA|TRBV12-3/TRBV12-4
TGTGCCAGCAGTTTGGGGCAACTTTACAATGAGCAGTTCTTC
CASSLGQLYNEQFF
>NA|TRBJ1-2|NA|TRBV4-2
TGTGCCAGCAGCCAAGAGGCAGCTCTCTATGGCTACACCTTC
CASSQEAALYGYTF
>NA|TRBJ2-5|NA|TRBV27
TGTGCCAGCAGTTTTCACAGGACTTCGGGGACCCAGTACTTC
CASSFHRTSGTQYF
>few|TRBJ2-5|TRBD2|TRBV6-6
TGTGCCAGCAGTTACCCGGGGGGAACCCCGGCGGGTGAGACCCAGTACTTC
CASSYPGGTPAGETQYF
>NA|TRBJ2-1|NA|TRBV7-2
TGTGCCAGCAGCTCTCGAGAGGGGACCGGGCGACCTGAGCAGTTCTTC
CASSSREGTGRPEQFF
>NA|TRBJ2-3|TRBD2|TRBV10-3
TGTGCCATCAGCGGGACTACAATGGATACGCAGTATTTT
CAISGTTMDTQYF
>few|TRBJ1-1|TRBD1|TRBV20-1
TGCAGTGCTAGAGGCACTAAGGACAGGGTGAACACTGAAGCTTTCTTT
CSARGTKDRVNTEAFF
>NA|TRBJ2-7|NA|TRBV28
TGTGCCAGCAGTCCGTCTGCCCAGTACGAGCAGTACTTC
CASSPSAQYEQYF
>NA|TRBJ1-2|NA|TRBV30
TGTGCCTGGAGTGTAGACAGATATGGCTACACCTTC
CAWSVDRYGYTF
>NA|TRBJ1-2|NA|TRBV12-3/TRBV12-4
TGTGCCACCGTCGAGGAGGGGAAGCATGGCTACACCTTC
CATVEEGKHGYTF
>few|TRBJ2-3|TRBD1|TRBV29-1
TGCAGCGTTCGGGTACAGGGGCGGTTGGGAGATACGCAGTATTTT
CSVRVQGRLGDTQYF
>NA|TRBJ2-5|NA|TRBV7-2
TGTGCCAGCAGCTTAGGGCCGAGGGGGGAGACCCAGTACTTC
CASSLGPRGETQYF
>NA|TRBJ2-7|NA|TRBV20-1
TGCAGTGCTTACAGCCAACACTCCTACGAGCAGTACTTC
CSAYSQHSYEQYF
>few|TRBJ2-1|TRBD2|TRBV6-5
TGTGCCAGCAGTTACGGGGAGGGAGAGCAGTTCTTC
CASSYGEGEQFF
>few|TRBJ2-7|NA|TRBV12-3/TRBV12-4
TGTGCCAGCAGCACGGACATCCTACCCTACGAGCAGTACTTC
CASSTDILPYEQYF
>NA|TRBJ1-2|NA|TRBV7-9
TGTGCCAGCAGCTTAGAGGACGAGCGCTACACCTTC
CASSLEDERYTF
>NA|TRBJ1-2|NA|TRBV29-1
TGCAGCGTTGAAGGCTACACCTTC
CSVEGYTF
>NA|TRBJ2-7|TRBD1|TRBV3-1
TGTGCCAGCAGCCAAGTGGACAGGGTCAACGAGCAGTACTTC
CASSQVDRVNEQYF